The 3 T cell receptor beta chains in this list originate from one sample, sequenced in a study of blood T cell repertoires in COVID-19. Repertoires were generated with immunoSEQ multiplex PCR, while TCRdb's copy carries only in-frame clones and drops some. The sample carries some 87,000 clones, about 80% recorded once. Sequencing was carried out using peripheral blood. These receptors were obtained from a human donor in a cohort sampled during active COVID-19.

This chain uses TRBV24-1 with TRBJ2-3; weak D call: TRBD2 (5 bases). The CDR3 contains 17 residues. Germline V gives CDR1 KGHDR, CDR2 SFDVKD. V was clipped by 4 bases and J by 0 bases, with 16 bases between them. CDR3 in DNA: TGTGCCACCAGTGAGACCCCTGGCGGGCGGAGCACAGATACGCAGTATTTT. It is translated as CATSETPGGRSTDTQYF.

The chain employs TRBV7-6 and TRBJ1-2; 8 bases fit TRBD1. Trimming removed 3 bases from V and 7 bases from J; junction bases left unmatched: 16. There are 17 residues in the CDR3. Germline V lookup: CDR1 SGHVS, CDR2 FNYEAQ. This CDR3 reads CASSLGPPTGELSGYTF. The DNA for the CDR3 is TGTGCCAGCAGCTTGGGCCCTCCGACAGGGGAGTTGAGTGGCTACACCTTC.

The chain combines TRBV6-5 with TRBJ1-6; D uncertain. The CDR3 covers 15 residues. The V gene lost 0 bases and the J gene lost 7 bases, with 10 bases spanning the gap. The germline gives CDR1 MNHEY, CDR2 SVGAGI. This CDR3 reads CASSYSTGGNSPLHF. CDR3 nucleotide sequence: TGTGCCAGCAGTTACTCGACGGGCGGGAATTCACCCCTCCACTTT.